The 19 T cell receptor beta chains presented below share a single source sample, sequenced in a study of cytomegalovirus exposure and HLA in healthy donors. Assay: immunoSEQ multiplex PCR; the TCRdb copy retains only in-frame clones and omits some. The data contain around 160,000 clones, about 85% of them seen just once; the ten biggest clones take up 2% to 2.5%. The sample comprised PBMCs. The receptor set was obtained from a man aged 25 to 40 in good health and CMV-seropositive.

CDR3 coding DNA: TGTGCCAGCTCACCCGCCGGGACAGGGGGCCAAGAGACCCAGTACTTC. Translation: CASSPAGTGGQETQYF. The chain joins TRBV18 to TRBJ2-5, with TRBD1 identical over 11 bases. The V and J ends lost 3 bases and 1 base, in that order; junction bases with no gene match: 4. Germline assignment: CDR1 KGHSH and CDR2 LQKENI. The CDR3 runs to 16 residues.

This chain joins TRBV21-1 and TRBJ1-2; the table's D gene call, TRBD1, was not cross checked with the DNA. TRBV21-1 is described as a pseudogene. The CDR3 spans 14 residues. The CDR3 nucleotides read TGTGCCAGCAGCAAATGGCAGGGGGACTATGGCTACACCTTC. Residues: CASSKWQGDYGYTF.

The chain combines TRBV7-3 with TRBJ1-1; D not certain. V gave up 3 bases and J gave up 1 base, with 9 bases separating them. The CDR3 extends over 14 amino acids. Germline CDR1 reads SGHTA; CDR2 reads FQGTGA. The CDR3 loop reads CASSLQPGNTEAFF. CDR3 coding DNA: TGTGCCAGCAGCTTGCAGCCGGGGAACACTGAAGCTTTCTTT.

The chain employs TRBV19 and TRBJ1-5; D not certain. Germline CDR1 and CDR2: LNHDA and SQIVND (reference sequence). With 5 bases removed from V and 3 bases from J, the gap between germline ends came to 17 bases. The CDR3 contains 16 residues. Here the CDR3 reads CASSALAGGNNQPQHF. CDR3 nucleotide sequence: TGTGCCAGTAGTGCCTTGGCGGGTGGGAACAATCAGCCCCAGCATTTT.

In regard to this clone: A much larger clone lies a single base off, so this may be a read error. This specimen includes other DNA sequences encoding the same CDR3. The chain carries TRBV4-3 and TRBJ1-1; D not certain. Trimming removed 1 base from V and 1 base from J, with 4 bases in between. Germline V lookup: CDR1 LGHNA, CDR2 YSLEER. The CDR3 runs to 13 residues. The CDR3 nucleotides read TGCGCCAGCAGCCAAGCGGGGAACACTGAAGCTTTCTTT. Its protein is CASSQAGNTEAFF.

The chain combines TRBV7-2 with TRBJ1-2, with 7 bases aligning to TRBD1. The CDR3 totals 14 residues. Germline loops: CDR1 SGHTA, CDR2 FQGNSA. V trimming: 4 bases; J trimming: 4 bases; junction bases outside the gene matches: 6. The CDR3 coding sequence is TGTGCCAGCAGCTGGGGACAGACCCCCTATGGCTACACCTTC. It is translated as CASSWGQTPYGYTF.

V is TRBV7-9 and J is TRBJ2-3; no clear D gene. The CDR3 covers 13 residues. The germline V gene has CDR1 SEHNR and CDR2 FQNEAQ (reference sequence). V lost 5 bases, J lost 4 bases, and 10 bases lay in between. The DNA of the CDR3 is TGTGCCAGCAGCCCGACTCTCCCAGATACGCAGTATTTT. Its protein is CASSPTLPDTQYF.

The chain employs TRBV11-2 and TRBJ2-2, with 7 positions matching TRBD2. Germline CDR1 reads SGHAT; CDR2 reads FQNNGV. Losses at the gene ends were 4 bases for V and 6 bases for J; bases not matched to a gene: 14. The CDR3 runs to 17 residues. CDR3 nucleotides: TGTGCCAGCAGCTGGGGGAGGGCGGGGGAATTATCCGGGGAGCTGTTTTTT. Its protein product is CASSWGRAGELSGELFF.

This chain links TRBV29-1 with TRBJ2-7; D gene uncertain. V lost 0 bases, J lost 3 bases, and 12 bases lay in between. Germline-derived CDR1 and CDR2 are SQVTM and ANQGSEA. This CDR3 comprises 14 residues. As DNA, the CDR3 is TGCAGCGTTGAAGAACTTGAGTTTGGCTACGAGCAGTACTTC. Translation gives CSVEELEFGYEQYF.

The table lists this clone with a count of one. The chain employs TRBV9 and TRBJ2-2; 11 bases line up with TRBD2. This CDR3 has 16 residues. Losses at the gene ends were 0 bases for V and 6 bases for J; bases not matched to a gene: 4. CDR1 is SGDLS, CDR2 YYNGEE, per germline. CDR3 region: CASSVEGTSGPGELFF. DNA of the CDR3: TGTGCCAGCAGCGTAGAAGGGACTAGCGGCCCCGGGGAGCTGTTTTTT.

The chain carries TRBV7-2 and TRBJ2-7; 10 bases match TRBD1. Germline V CDR1 and CDR2: SGHTA, FQGNSA. With V trimmed by 5 bases and J by 3 bases, 7 bases remained unmatched. The CDR3 totals 15 residues. CDR3 in DNA: TGTGCCAGCAGCCCGAGGACAGGGGGAGGCTACGAGCAGTACTTC. Protein product: CASSPRTGGGYEQYF. The whole variable domain, remainder taken from reference TRBV7-2 and TRBJ2-7, is GAGVSQSPSNKVTEKGKDVELRCDPISGHTALYWYRQSLGQGLEFLIYFQGNSAPDKSGLPSDRFSAERTGGSVSTLTIQRTQQEDSAVYLCASSPRTGGGYEQYFGPGTRLTVT.

The CDR3 sequence is CASSFKRGGPNTQYF. CDR3 nucleotides: TGTGCCAGCAGCTTTAAGCGGGGGGGCCCAAATACGCAGTATTTT. The chain has TRBV5-8 and TRBJ2-3; 10 bases are a match to TRBD2. CDR1 is SGHTS, CDR2 YDEGEE, per germline. The length of the CDR3 is 15 residues. Germline trimming cut 2 bases from V and 7 bases from J; bases unmatched to any gene: 7.

The gene calls are TRBV9 and TRBJ2-7; 11 bases match TRBD2. Trimming took 0 bases from V and 5 from J; bases not matched to a gene: 7. The CDR3 extends over 16 amino acids. CDR1 and CDR2 from the germline V gene are SGDLS and YYNGEE. This CDR3 is CASSVGLAGGPDEQYF. The CDR3 nucleotides are TGTGCCAGCAGCGTAGGATTAGCGGGGGGGCCTGACGAGCAGTACTTC.

This chain links TRBV9 with TRBJ1-3; 7 nucleotides align to TRBD1. V was pared by 6 bases and J by 0 bases, with 3 bases of the junction left unmatched. The CDR3 spans 14 residues. CDR1 is SGDLS, CDR2 YYNGEE, per germline. CDR3 bases: TGTGCCAGCACCGGACAGGTCTCTGGAAACACCATATATTTT. Translating it yields CASTGQVSGNTIYF.

This chain joins TRBV6-5 and TRBJ2-3; D gene uncertain. This CDR3 is built from 14 residues. V gave up 6 bases and J gave up 4 bases, with 14 bases separating them. Germline V gene data show CDR1 as MNHEY and CDR2 as SVGAGI. CDR3 sequence reads: CASSNRRGPDTQYF. DNA of the CDR3: TGTGCCAGCAGCAACCGGCGAGGCCCAGATACGCAGTATTTT.

V gene TRBV4-3 combines with J gene TRBJ1-2, with TRBD1 as a possible D gene (5 bases). Between the trimmed V and J ends, which lost 0 bases and 6 bases, there was a span of 14 bases. Germline lookup yields CDR1 LGHNA and CDR2 YSLEER. CDR3 length equals 15 residues. CDR3 in amino acids: CASSQDLGRADGYTF. DNA for the CDR3: TGCGCCAGCAGCCAAGATCTTGGCAGGGCTGATGGCTACACCTTC.

The sample holds a few counts of this clone. V usage is TRBV7-9 and J usage is TRBJ2-1; D is unresolved. The V gene's germline CDR1 is SEHNR and CDR2 FQNEAQ (reference sequence). The CDR3 totals 15 residues. Trimming removed 2 bases from V and 7 bases from J, with 15 bases in between. In DNA form, the CDR3 reads TGTGCCAGCAGCTTAATGGGCAGCCCTGGGAATGAGCAGTTCTTC. Translation: CASSLMGSPGNEQFF.

The chain uses TRBV14 and TRBJ2-7; unclear D gene. The CDR3 loop spans 15 amino acids. V was pared by 0 bases and J by 3 bases, with 12 bases between. Germline CDR1 and CDR2: SGHDN and FVKESK. The CDR3 nucleotides read TGTGCCAGCAGCCAAGATCCTAGGTCGGGCTACGAGCAGTACTTC. Translated, it gives CASSQDPRSGYEQYF.

The chain carries TRBV4-1 and TRBJ1-4; possible D gene TRBD1, 5 bases. Trimming took off 3 bases at V and 0 bases at J, with 14 bases between the two ends. Germline V gene lookup returns CDR1 MGHRA and CDR2 YSYEKL. The CDR3 contains 17 residues. The CDR3, as DNA: TGCGCCAGCAGCCAGGGATCGGGGGGAGCAACTAATGAAAAACTGTTTTTT. Its protein is CASSQGSGGATNEKLFF.